Listed below are T cell receptor beta chains from one sample, sequenced in a study of Graves' ophthalmopathy and Graves' hyperthyroidism. TCRdb used MiXCR to reprocess the multiplex PCR reads, holding one entry per CDR3 protein. The table includes about 620,000 distinct CDR3 sequences, around a fifth detected once. The sequencing input was peripheral blood. The receptors were sampled from a woman aged 18-35 years with stable Graves' hyperthyroidism. Some clones in this sample may be carry-over from other donors' samples. The CDR3 runs from the conserved cysteine through the conserved F or W. Fields, in order: J gene, D gene, V gene, clone size, CDR3 DNA, CDR3 protein. D genes are given only for firm matches. Only some rows state a clone size, as once, few, many or a class for expanded clones.

J gene: TRBJ1-2; D gene: TRBD1; V gene: TRBV2; clone size: many; CDR3 DNA: TGTGCCAGCAGAGGTACAGGGGGAGCCTATGGCTACACCTTC; CDR3 protein: CASRGTGGAYGYTF
J gene: TRBJ2-2; D gene: NA; V gene: TRBV19; clone size: NA; CDR3 DNA: TGTGCCAGTAGTATGCCCAGGGGGGTGGTCGGGGAGCTGTTTTTT; CDR3 protein: CASSMPRGVVGELFF
J gene: TRBJ2-5; D gene: NA; V gene: TRBV12-3/TRBV12-4; clone size: many; CDR3 DNA: TGTGCCAGCAGCCTTGGACAGACAGCCCAAGAGACCCAGTACTTC; CDR3 protein: CASSLGQTAQETQYF
J gene: TRBJ1-1; D gene: TRBD1; V gene: TRBV12-3/TRBV12-4; clone size: NA; CDR3 DNA: TGTGCCAGCAGTCTGGACCGTGACAGGGGGCACACTGAAGCTTTCTTT; CDR3 protein: CASSLDRDRGHTEAFF
J gene: TRBJ2-7; D gene: NA; V gene: TRBV28; clone size: many; CDR3 DNA: TGTGCCAGCGTGGACTCCTACGAGCAGTACTTC; CDR3 protein: CASVDSYEQYF
J gene: TRBJ1-1; D gene: NA; V gene: TRBV12-3/TRBV12-4; clone size: many; CDR3 DNA: TGTGCCAGCAGTTTTGGGACAACGATAAAGGGCACTGAAGCTTTCTTT; CDR3 protein: CASSFGTTIKGTEAFF
J gene: TRBJ2-7; D gene: TRBD2; V gene: TRBV19; clone size: many; CDR3 DNA: TGTGCCAGTAGTCCTCCCGGGACTAGGGACGAGCAGTACTTC; CDR3 protein: CASSPPGTRDEQYF
J gene: TRBJ2-7; D gene: TRBD1; V gene: TRBV10-3; clone size: many; CDR3 DNA: TGTGCCATCAGTGAAACCCAGGGGGTCGACGAGCAGTACTTC; CDR3 protein: CAISETQGVDEQYF
J gene: TRBJ1-5; D gene: NA; V gene: TRBV11-2; clone size: many; CDR3 DNA: TGTGCCAGCAGCCTTCTTCCAGGCGGGGATGATCAGCCCCAGCATTTT; CDR3 protein: CASSLLPGGDDQPQHF
J gene: TRBJ1-1; D gene: TRBD1; V gene: TRBV30; clone size: NA; CDR3 DNA: TGTGCCTACTCAGGGGGGCGCCAAGCTTTCTTT; CDR3 protein: CAYSGGRQAFF
J gene: TRBJ1-1; D gene: TRBD1; V gene: TRBV20-1; clone size: many; CDR3 DNA: TGCAGTGCCCTGGGACAGGAAATGATTGATGAAGCTTTCTTT; CDR3 protein: CSALGQEMIDEAFF
J gene: TRBJ1-5; D gene: TRBD1; V gene: TRBV5-5; clone size: NA; CDR3 DNA: TGTGCCAGCAGCTTGGAGGGGACAGAGAGCCAGCCCCAGCAGTTT; CDR3 protein: CASSLEGTESQPQQF
J gene: TRBJ1-1; D gene: NA; V gene: TRBV12-3/TRBV12-4; clone size: few; CDR3 DNA: TGTGCCAGCAGTTTATTTTCAAAGGGGAACACTGAAGCTTTCTTT; CDR3 protein: CASSLFSKGNTEAFF
J gene: TRBJ1-2; D gene: NA; V gene: TRBV12-3/TRBV12-4; clone size: NA; CDR3 DNA: TGTGCCAGCAGTTCCGACGGCCCCTATGGCTACACCTTC; CDR3 protein: CASSSDGPYGYTF
J gene: TRBJ2-2; D gene: TRBD1; V gene: TRBV29-1; clone size: many; CDR3 DNA: TGCAGCGTGTACGACAGGGGGCGAGACACCGGGGAGCTGTTTTTT; CDR3 protein: CSVYDRGRDTGELFF
J gene: TRBJ2-4; D gene: NA; V gene: TRBV20-1; clone size: many; CDR3 DNA: TGCAGTGCTCATCTAGCCAAAAACATTCAGTACTTC; CDR3 protein: CSAHLAKNIQYF
J gene: TRBJ2-7; D gene: NA; V gene: TRBV6-1; clone size: few; CDR3 DNA: TGTGCCAGCAGTGACAGGACACGGGGTTCCTACGAGCAGTACTTC; CDR3 protein: CASSDRTRGSYEQYF
J gene: TRBJ2-5; D gene: TRBD2; V gene: TRBV4-1; clone size: many; CDR3 DNA: TGCGCCAGCAGCCAAGATACGACTAGCGGGAGGGCGGGGGAGACCCAGTACTTC; CDR3 protein: CASSQDTTSGRAGETQYF
J gene: TRBJ2-7; D gene: TRBD1; V gene: TRBV20-1; clone size: many; CDR3 DNA: TGCAGTGCTCACCGGGACAGTACCTACGAGCAGTACTTC; CDR3 protein: CSAHRDSTYEQYF
J gene: TRBJ2-7; D gene: TRBD1; V gene: TRBV7-9; clone size: many; CDR3 DNA: TGTGCCGGTACCGGGACAGGGACCTACGAGCAGTACTTC; CDR3 protein: CAGTGTGTYEQYF
J gene: TRBJ1-3; D gene: NA; V gene: TRBV19; clone size: NA; CDR3 DNA: TGTACCAGTAGTACCCCACGAAACACCATATATTTT; CDR3 protein: CTSSTPRNTIYF
J gene: TRBJ2-7; D gene: NA; V gene: TRBV5-6; clone size: many; CDR3 DNA: TGTGCCAGCAGCTTGGTTGGAGCTGGGGAGCAGTACTTC; CDR3 protein: CASSLVGAGEQYF
J gene: TRBJ1-2; D gene: TRBD1; V gene: TRBV7-4; clone size: many; CDR3 DNA: TGTGCCAGCAGCTTAGACCACAGGGGGCGCGATGGCTACACCTTC; CDR3 protein: CASSLDHRGRDGYTF
J gene: TRBJ1-2; D gene: NA; V gene: TRBV6-1; clone size: many; CDR3 DNA: TGTGCCAGCAGTGTGACGGGGCCGCCGAACTATGGCTACACCTTC; CDR3 protein: CASSVTGPPNYGYTF
J gene: TRBJ1-2; D gene: NA; V gene: TRBV20-1; clone size: once; CDR3 DNA: TGCAGTGCTAGAGATACAGTGGTTCTTAACTTTCTTCATGGCTACACCTTC; CDR3 protein: CSARDTVVLNFLHGYTF
J gene: TRBJ2-7; D gene: TRBD2; V gene: TRBV6-2/TRBV6-3; clone size: many; CDR3 DNA: TGTGCCAGCAGCATTCAATTAGCGGGAGGGCTTCACAACGAGCAGTACTTC; CDR3 protein: CASSIQLAGGLHNEQYF
J gene: TRBJ1-6; D gene: NA; V gene: TRBV27; clone size: NA; CDR3 DNA: TGTGCCAGCAGTTTACATGGTATTAATTCACCCCTCCACTTT; CDR3 protein: CASSLHGINSPLHF
J gene: TRBJ2-4; D gene: NA; V gene: TRBV6-1; clone size: NA; CDR3 DNA: TGTGCCAGCAGTATTACAGGAATTGGAAACATTCAGTACTTC; CDR3 protein: CASSITGIGNIQYF
J gene: TRBJ2-5; D gene: NA; V gene: TRBV2; clone size: many; CDR3 DNA: TGTGCCAGCAGTGATACTAGCAGGGAGACCCAGTACTTC; CDR3 protein: CASSDTSRETQYF
J gene: TRBJ1-6; D gene: NA; V gene: TRBV6-1; clone size: few; CDR3 DNA: TGTGCCAGCAGTGAACAGGCAGGGGAGAATTCACCCCTCCACTTT; CDR3 protein: CASSEQAGENSPLHF
J gene: TRBJ2-4; D gene: TRBD2; V gene: TRBV20-1; clone size: many; CDR3 DNA: TGCAGTGCCACGACTAGCGGCAAAAACATTCAGTACTTC; CDR3 protein: CSATTSGKNIQYF
J gene: TRBJ1-2; D gene: NA; V gene: TRBV6-5; clone size: many; CDR3 DNA: TGTGCCAGCAGTTACCTCACAGGGCGGAACTATGGCTACACCTTC; CDR3 protein: CASSYLTGRNYGYTF
J gene: TRBJ1-2; D gene: NA; V gene: TRBV19; clone size: many; CDR3 DNA: TGTGCCAGTAGTTTGGAAGAGAACTATGGCTACACCTTC; CDR3 protein: CASSLEENYGYTF
J gene: TRBJ2-7; D gene: TRBD1; V gene: TRBV29-1; clone size: many; CDR3 DNA: TGCAGCACACGCTCGACAGGGGTCTCCGAGCAGTACTTC; CDR3 protein: CSTRSTGVSEQYF
J gene: TRBJ1-5; D gene: NA; V gene: TRBV20-1; clone size: many; CDR3 DNA: TGCAGTGCTACGGGGGCGCGGAATCAGCCCCAGCATTTT; CDR3 protein: CSATGARNQPQHF
J gene: TRBJ2-7; D gene: NA; V gene: TRBV28; clone size: NA; CDR3 DNA: TGTGCCAGCCGGGCCTGGGGGCGAGCCGGTTCCTACGAGCAGTACTTC; CDR3 protein: CASRAWGRAGSYEQYF
J gene: TRBJ1-1; D gene: NA; V gene: TRBV6-5; clone size: many; CDR3 DNA: TGTGCCAGCAGTACTACACCGAACACTGAAGCTTTCTTT; CDR3 protein: CASSTTPNTEAFF
J gene: TRBJ2-5; D gene: NA; V gene: TRBV7-8; clone size: many; CDR3 DNA: TGTGCCAGCAGCCCGCGCACAATTAGCCGAGAGACCCAGTACTTC; CDR3 protein: CASSPRTISRETQYF
J gene: TRBJ2-2; D gene: TRBD1; V gene: TRBV19; clone size: NA; CDR3 DNA: TGTGCCAGTAGCATCCAGGGGGCGAACACCGGGGAGCTGTTTTTT; CDR3 protein: CASSIQGANTGELFF